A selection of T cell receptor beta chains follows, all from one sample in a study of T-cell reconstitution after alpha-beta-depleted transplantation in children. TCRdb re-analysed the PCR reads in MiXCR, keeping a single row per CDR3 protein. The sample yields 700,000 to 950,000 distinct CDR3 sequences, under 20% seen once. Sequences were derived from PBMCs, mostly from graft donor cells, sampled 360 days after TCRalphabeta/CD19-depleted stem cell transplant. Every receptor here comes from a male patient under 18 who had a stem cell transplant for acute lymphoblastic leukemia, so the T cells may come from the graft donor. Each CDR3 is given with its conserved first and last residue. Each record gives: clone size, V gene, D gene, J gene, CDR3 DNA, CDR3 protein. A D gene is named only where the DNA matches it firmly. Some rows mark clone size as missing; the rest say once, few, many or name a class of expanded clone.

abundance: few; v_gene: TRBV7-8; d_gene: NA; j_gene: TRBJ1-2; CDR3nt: TGTGCCAGCACGTTGGACCTCAACTATGGCTACACCTTC; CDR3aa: CASTLDLNYGYTF
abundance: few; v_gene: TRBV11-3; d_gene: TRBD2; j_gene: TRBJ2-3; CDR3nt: TGTGCCAGCAGCTTCGCGGGAGGGCCGGGAGATACGCAGTATTTT; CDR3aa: CASSFAGGPGDTQYF
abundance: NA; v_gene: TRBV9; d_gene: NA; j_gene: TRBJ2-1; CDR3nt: TGTGCCAGCAGCTTTATGGGGGGCGAGCAGTTCTTC; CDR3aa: CASSFMGGEQFF
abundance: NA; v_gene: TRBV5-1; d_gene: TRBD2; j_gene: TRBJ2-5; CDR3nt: TGCGCCAGCAGCTTGGCTGGACTAGCGGGCCCCGGGGAGACCCAGTACTTC; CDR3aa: CASSLAGLAGPGETQYF
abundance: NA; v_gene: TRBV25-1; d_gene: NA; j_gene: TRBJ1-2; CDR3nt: TGTGCCAGCAGTGAACTGCGAGTTGGTGGGCTCTATGGCTACACCTTC; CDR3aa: CASSELRVGGLYGYTF
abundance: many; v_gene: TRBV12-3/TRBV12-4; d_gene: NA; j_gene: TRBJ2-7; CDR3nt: TGTGCCAGCAGTTTACTTGGCGGGCCCTACGAGCAGTACTTC; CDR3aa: CASSLLGGPYEQYF
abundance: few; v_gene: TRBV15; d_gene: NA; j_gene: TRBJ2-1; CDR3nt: TGTGCCACCAGCAGAGATGGGCGTTCAGGGTACAATGAGCAGTTCTTC; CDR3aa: CATSRDGRSGYNEQFF
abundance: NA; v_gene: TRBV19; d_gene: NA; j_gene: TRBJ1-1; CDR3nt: TGTGCCAGTAGTATAGGGTTCGAGGGCTTGAACACTGAAGCTTTCTTT; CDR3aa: CASSIGFEGLNTEAFF
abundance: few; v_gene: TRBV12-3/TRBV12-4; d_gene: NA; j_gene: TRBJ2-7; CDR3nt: TGTGCCAGCAGTTCCGGGACGGAAGCCTACGAGCAGTACTTC; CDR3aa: CASSSGTEAYEQYF
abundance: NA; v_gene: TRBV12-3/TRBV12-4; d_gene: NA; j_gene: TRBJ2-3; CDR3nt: TGTGCCAGCAGAGCCCTGGTATATAGGCTCCTCACAGATACGCAGTATTTT; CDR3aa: CASRALVYRLLTDTQYF
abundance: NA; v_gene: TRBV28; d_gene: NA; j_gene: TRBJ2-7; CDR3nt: TGTGCCAGTACCGTCGACAGCTACGAGCAGTACTTC; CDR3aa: CASTVDSYEQYF